A single sample is the source of the 22 T cell receptor beta chains below, sequenced in a study of cytomegalovirus exposure and HLA in healthy donors. The PCR made use of 60 Vbeta and 13 Jbeta primers. Produced via immunoSEQ multiplex PCR; TCRdb's table is partial and in-frame only. The data show some 150,000 clones, about 72% seen once. The sequenced material came from PBMCs. The receptors come from a man between 60 and 70 years old in good health and CMV-seronegative.

V usage is TRBV11-2 and J usage is TRBJ2-7, with 7 nucleotides matching TRBD2. The CDR3 sequence is 15 residues long. Trimming removed 5 bases from V and 2 bases from J; junction bases left unmatched: 9. Germline CDR1 and CDR2: SGHAT and FQNNGV. In DNA form, the CDR3 reads TGTGCCAGCAGCGACGACCCGGGACTAACCTACGAGCAGTACTTC. This sequence encodes CASSDDPGLTYEQYF.

This chain joins TRBV4-3 and TRBJ1-2; tentatively, D is TRBD1 (6 bases). The CDR3 loop spans 14 amino acids. Trimming stripped 0 bases from V and 7 bases from J, with 12 bases between. CDR1 LGHNA and CDR2 YSLEER come from the germline V gene. The CDR3 DNA is TGCGCCAGCAGCCAAGATCGCACAGGGCGTGGCTACACCTTC. The encoded protein is CASSQDRTGRGYTF.

The chain carries TRBV14 and TRBJ1-2; D is undetermined. The CDR3 contains 15 residues. Trimming removed 0 bases from V and 5 bases from J, with 13 bases in between. Germline loops: CDR1 SGHDN, CDR2 FVKESK. CDR3 nucleotide sequence: TGTGCCAGCAGCCAAGATCTTCAGGCAGTTTATGGCTACACCTTC. It codes for CASSQDLQAVYGYTF.

The chain links TRBV28 to TRBJ2-5; tentative D call: TRBD2 (6 bases). The CDR3 sequence is 10 residues long. CDR1 is MDHEN, CDR2 SYDVKM, per germline. Trimming left V 3 bases short and J 11 bases short, with 7 bases between. The DNA of the CDR3 is TGTGCCAGCAGTTTTCGGGAGCAGTACTTC. Residues: CASSFREQYF. The full variable domain, completed using reference TRBV28 and TRBJ2-5, is DVKVTQSSRYLVKRTGEKVFLECVQDMDHENMFWYRQDPGLGLRLIYFSYDVKMKEKGDIPEGYSVSREKKERFSLILESASTNQTSMYLCASSFREQYFGPGTRLLVL.

Of note for this clone: The identical CDR3 is also encoded by other nucleotide sequences in the sample. The CDR3 DNA reads as TGTGCCAGCTCTCGACAGGTACAAGAGACCCAGTACTTC. Translated, it gives CASSRQVQETQYF. The chain carries TRBV18 and TRBJ2-5, with D tentatively TRBD1 (6 bases). This CDR3 contains 13 residues. Germline V gene sequence: CDR1 KGHSH, CDR2 LQKENI. Trimming cost V 6 bases and J 2 bases, with 10 bases left between them.

Comments on this clone: The sample has other DNA sequences that encode this CDR3 too. The chain employs TRBV5-1 and TRBJ1-3, with D tentatively TRBD1 (5 bases). The ends were cut back, 7 bases at V and 4 bases at J, with 12 bases in the middle. In germline, CDR1 is SGHRS, CDR2 YFSETQ. The CDR3 is 13 amino acids. The CDR3 nucleotides are TGCGCCAGCTCCCCGGGGGTGGGAAACACCATATATTTT. It yields the protein CASSPGVGNTIYF.

This rearrangement joins TRBV10-3 to TRBJ2-3; D uncertain. There are 15 residues in the CDR3. Per the germline V gene, CDR1 is ENHRY and CDR2 is SYGVKD. V was cut by 2 bases and J by 6 bases, with 15 bases left in between. The CDR3 sequence is CAISEGRVGRDTQYF. The CDR3 nucleotides read TGTGCCATCAGTGAGGGCCGGGTTGGAAGGGATACGCAGTATTTT.

V gene TRBV27 combines with J gene TRBJ2-1; TRBD1 aligns across 9 bases. CDR3 length: 14 amino acids. The germline gives CDR1 MNHEY, CDR2 SMNVEV (reference sequence). V shed 6 bases and J 4 bases; nucleotides not matched to a gene: 4. The CDR3 protein is CASSPGTGYNEQFF. CDR3 DNA sequence: TGTGCCAGCAGCCCCGGGACAGGGTACAATGAGCAGTTCTTC.

This chain connects TRBV29-1 to TRBJ2-1; perhaps TRBD2 as D (6 bases). The CDR3 has 10 residues. From germline, CDR1 is SQVTM and CDR2 ANQGSEA. CDR3 sequence: CSSGESMQFF. CDR3 nucleotides: TGCAGTAGCGGAGAGAGCATGCAGTTCTTC.

Turning to this clone: A junction boundary mismatches the germline segment, possibly from a read error. This chain uses TRBV7-9 with TRBJ1-4, with a possible D match to TRBD1 (6 bases). The length of the CDR3 is 16 residues. CDR1 and CDR2 from the germline V gene are SEHNR and FQNEAQ (reference sequence). The CDR3 loop is CSSSSIKGDGDEKLFF. CDR3 DNA: TGTTCCAGCAGCTCGATCAAGGGGGATGGGGATGAAAAACTGTTTTTT. Filled out from reference TRBV7-9 and TRBJ1-4, the complete variable domain reads DTGVSQNPRHKITKRGQNVTFRCDPISEHNRLYWYRQTLGQGPEFLTYFQNEAQLEKSRLLSDRFSAERPKGSFSTLEIQRTEQGDSAMYLCSSSSIKGDGDEKLFFGSGTQLSVL.

V and J are TRBV28 and TRBJ2-5; 7 nucleotides line up with TRBD1. CDR3 length equals 13 residues. After removal of 1 base from V and 4 bases from J, the junction contained 0 bases not matched to a gene. CDR1 MDHEN and CDR2 SYDVKM come from the germline V gene. CDR3 protein: CASSLYRGETQYF. CDR3 nucleotides: TGTGCCAGCAGTTTATACAGGGGAGAGACCCAGTACTTC.

The rearrangement joins TRBV30 to TRBJ1-6; 7 nucleotides align to TRBD1. This CDR3 has 13 residues. CDR1 and CDR2 (germline): GTSNPN, SVGIG (reference sequence). The V segment lost 5 bases and the J segment 4 bases; nucleotides outside the gene matches: 2. CDR3 protein: CAWGGQYNSPLHF. In nucleotides, the CDR3 is TGTGCCTGGGGGGGACAGTATAATTCACCCCTCCACTTT.

The chain carries TRBV6-6 and TRBJ1-1; 7 bases match TRBD1. CDR1 is MNHNY and CDR2 is SVGAGI in the germline V gene (reference sequence). Losses at the gene ends were 2 bases for V and 8 bases for J; bases not matched to a gene: 2. The CDR3 is made up of 12 amino acids. The chain's CDR3 is CASSYLDREAFF. For the CDR3, the DNA is TGTGCCAGCAGTTACCTGGACAGGGAAGCTTTCTTT.

The chain joins TRBV2 to TRBJ1-4; maybe TRBD1 (6 bases). Germline V lookup: CDR1 SNHLY, CDR2 FYNNEI. V shed 6 bases and J shed 5 bases, with 13 bases lying between them. This CDR3 spans 14 amino acids. DNA of the CDR3: TGTGCCAGCAGGGGAGGGGGACAAAATGAAAAACTGTTTTTT. It translates to CASRGGGQNEKLFF.

This chain connects TRBV29-1 to TRBJ1-1, with TRBD1 as a possible D gene (6 bases). Trimming took 8 bases from V and 3 from J, leaving 16 bases between them. CDR1 is SQVTM, CDR2 ANQGSEA, per germline. The CDR3 extends over 13 amino acids. The CDR3 is CSTWTVLHTEAFF. In nucleotides, the CDR3 is TGCAGCACCTGGACAGTCTTACACACTGAAGCTTTCTTT.

This sequence joins TRBV5-4 and TRBJ2-4; the match to TRBD1 covers 7 bases. CDR1 SGHNT and CDR2 YYREEE come from the germline V gene (reference sequence). The V gene end was trimmed by 1 base and the J gene end by 8 bases; junction bases not matched to a gene: 3. CDR3 size: 13 residues. This CDR3 is CASSLKGADIQYF. The CDR3 nucleotides are TGTGCCAGCAGCTTGAAGGGGGCGGACATTCAGTACTTC. Combining the CDR3 with reference TRBV5-4 and TRBJ2-4 gives the whole variable domain ETGVTQSPTHLIKTRGQQVTLRCSSQSGHNTVSWYQQALGQGPQFIFQYYREEENGRGNFPPRFSGLQFPNYSSELNVNALELDDSALYLCASSLKGADIQYFGAGTRLSVL.

Only one count was recorded for this clone. The V call is TRBV4-2, the J call TRBJ2-4; 9 nucleotides align to TRBD1. The CDR3 contains 15 residues. CDR1 is LGHNA, CDR2 YNFKEQ, per germline. Trimming cost V 5 bases and J 8 bases; bases outside gene matches: 10. CDR3 sequence reads: CASSDGQGTPDIQYF. CDR3 coding DNA: TGTGCCAGCAGCGATGGACAGGGGACCCCTGACATTCAGTACTTC.

The rearrangement links TRBV18 to TRBJ1-2; weak D call: TRBD1 (5 bases). The CDR3 totals 14 residues. The germline V and J ends were trimmed by 8 bases and 4 bases, with 17 bases remaining between them. Germline CDR1 KGHSH, CDR2 LQKENI. CDR3 residues: CASTDGAGVYGYTF. Here the CDR3 DNA reads TGTGCCAGCACGGACGGCGCGGGGGTCTATGGCTACACCTTC.

The chain couples TRBV9 to TRBJ2-1, with D hard to call. The V end was cut by 0 bases, the J end by 2 bases, with 9 bases between. Germline values: CDR1 SGDLS, CDR2 YYNGEE. This CDR3 has 15 residues. The CDR3 here is CASSVDLVPYNEQFF. CDR3 nucleotide sequence: TGTGCCAGCAGCGTAGACCTAGTCCCCTACAATGAGCAGTTCTTC.

This chain joins TRBV6-5 and TRBJ2-3; D is unresolved. The CDR3 runs 16 residues. V lost 0 bases and J 1 base, leaving 11 bases between the germline ends. Looked up from germline, CDR1 is MNHEY and CDR2 is SVGAGI. CDR3 sequence (DNA): TGTGCCAGCAGTTACTCCGTCGCGGTCCGCACAGATACGCAGTATTTT. Residues: CASSYSVAVRTDTQYF.

The gene calls are TRBV4-2 and TRBJ1-2; D call uncertain. This CDR3 region has 15 residues. The V and J ends lost 0 bases and 7 bases respectively, with 15 bases between them. Germline V gives CDR1 LGHNA, CDR2 YNFKEQ. The CDR3 nucleotides are TGTGCCAGCAGCCAAGACATCACTACTTTTACTGGCTACACCTTC. Translating it yields CASSQDITTFTGYTF.

This rearrangement joins TRBV4-3 to TRBJ2-5; the match to TRBD2 covers 7 bases. The CDR3 spans 18 residues. Germline V lookup: CDR1 LGHNA, CDR2 YSLEER. Trimming cost V 4 bases and J 9 bases; bases outside gene matches: 23. Written as DNA, the CDR3 is TGCGCCAGCAGCCCTTCCCCATCTCTAGCGGCCCAGAGAAGGGCCCAGTACTTC. Protein sequence: CASSPSPSLAAQRRAQYF.